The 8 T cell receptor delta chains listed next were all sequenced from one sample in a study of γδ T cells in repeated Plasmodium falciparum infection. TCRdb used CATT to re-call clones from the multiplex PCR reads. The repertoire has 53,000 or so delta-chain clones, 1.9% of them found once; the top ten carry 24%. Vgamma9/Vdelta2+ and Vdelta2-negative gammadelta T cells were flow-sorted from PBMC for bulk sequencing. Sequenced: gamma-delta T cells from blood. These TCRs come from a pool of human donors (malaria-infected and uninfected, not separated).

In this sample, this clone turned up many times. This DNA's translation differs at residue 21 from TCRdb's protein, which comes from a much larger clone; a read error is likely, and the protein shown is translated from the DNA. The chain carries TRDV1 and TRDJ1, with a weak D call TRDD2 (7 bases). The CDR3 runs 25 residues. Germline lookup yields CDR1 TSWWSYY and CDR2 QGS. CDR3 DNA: TGTGCTCTTGGGGAACCTCATTTCCTACGGGGTTCGTTACGCTGGGGAGCCTCCTACACCGCTAAACTCATCTTT. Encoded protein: CALGEPHFLRGSLRWGASYTAKLIF.

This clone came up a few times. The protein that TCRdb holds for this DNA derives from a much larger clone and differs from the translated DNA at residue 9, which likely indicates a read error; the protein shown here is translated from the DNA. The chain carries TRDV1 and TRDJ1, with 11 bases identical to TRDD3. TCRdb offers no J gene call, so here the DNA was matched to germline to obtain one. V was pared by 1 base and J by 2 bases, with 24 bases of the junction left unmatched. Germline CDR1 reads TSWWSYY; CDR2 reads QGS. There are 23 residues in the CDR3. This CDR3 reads CALGERWVHPLLWGIRETDKLIF. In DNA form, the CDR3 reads TGTGCTCTTGGGGAACGGTGGGTCCACCCCCTTTTGTGGGGGATACGCGAAACCGATAAACTCATCTTT.

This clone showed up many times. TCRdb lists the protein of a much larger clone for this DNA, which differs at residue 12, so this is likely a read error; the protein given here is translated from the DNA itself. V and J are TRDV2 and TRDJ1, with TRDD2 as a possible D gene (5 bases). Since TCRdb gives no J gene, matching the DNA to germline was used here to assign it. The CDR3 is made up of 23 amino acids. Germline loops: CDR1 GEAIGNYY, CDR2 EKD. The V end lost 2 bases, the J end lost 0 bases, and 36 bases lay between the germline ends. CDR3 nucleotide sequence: TGTGCCTGTGACATGGTCGGATTCCTCCCAAACCCTCCTGCTGGAGCGTACACCGATAAACTCATCTTT. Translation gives CACDMVGFLPNPPAGAYTDKLIF.

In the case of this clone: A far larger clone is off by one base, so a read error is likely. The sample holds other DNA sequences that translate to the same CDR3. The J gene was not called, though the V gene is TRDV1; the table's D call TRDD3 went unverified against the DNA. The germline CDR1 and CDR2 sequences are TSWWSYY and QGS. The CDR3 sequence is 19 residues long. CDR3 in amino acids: CALGWFLHYTGGYRGKLIF. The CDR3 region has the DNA TGTGCTCTTGGGTGGTTCCTACACTACACAGGGGGATACAGGGGTAAACTCATCTTC.

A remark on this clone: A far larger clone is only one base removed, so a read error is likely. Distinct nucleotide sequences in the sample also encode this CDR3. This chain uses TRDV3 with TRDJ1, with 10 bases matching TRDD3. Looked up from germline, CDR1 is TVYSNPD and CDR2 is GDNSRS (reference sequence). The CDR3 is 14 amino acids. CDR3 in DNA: TGTGCTACCTGCCGAGGGGGATACGCGTCTGGACTCATCTTT. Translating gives CATCRGGYASGLIF.

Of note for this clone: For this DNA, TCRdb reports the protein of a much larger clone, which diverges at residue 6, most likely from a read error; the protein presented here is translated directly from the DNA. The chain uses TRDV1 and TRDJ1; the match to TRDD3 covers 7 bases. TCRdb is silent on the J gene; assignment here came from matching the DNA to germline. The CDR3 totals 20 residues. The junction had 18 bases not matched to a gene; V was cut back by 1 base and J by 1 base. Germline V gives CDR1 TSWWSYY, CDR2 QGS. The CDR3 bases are TGTGCTCTTGGGGAACGTACCTTCTTCACTGGGGAGCTTCTCACCGATAAACTCATCTTT. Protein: CALGERTFFTGELLTDKLIF.

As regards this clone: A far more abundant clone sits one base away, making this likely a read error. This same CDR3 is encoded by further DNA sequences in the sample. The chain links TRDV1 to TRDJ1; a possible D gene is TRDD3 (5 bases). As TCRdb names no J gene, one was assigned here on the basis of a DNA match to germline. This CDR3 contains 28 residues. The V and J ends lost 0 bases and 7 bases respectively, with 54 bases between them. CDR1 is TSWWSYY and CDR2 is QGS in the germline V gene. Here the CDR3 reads CALGELSHEAPVPGRVYWPPGVSIKLIF. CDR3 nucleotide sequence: TGTGCTCTTGGGGAACTCTCTCACGAGGCCCCCGTCCCAGGACGCGTTTACTGGCCTCCTGGTGTATCGATTAAACTCATCTTT.

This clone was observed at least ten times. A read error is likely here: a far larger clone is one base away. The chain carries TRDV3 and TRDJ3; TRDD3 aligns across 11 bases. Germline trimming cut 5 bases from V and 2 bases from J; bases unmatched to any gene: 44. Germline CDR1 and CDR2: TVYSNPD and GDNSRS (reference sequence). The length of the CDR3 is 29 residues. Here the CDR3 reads CALPVPSYPRSANYWGIIVGAWDTRQMFF. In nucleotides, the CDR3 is TGTGCCCTCCCCGTGCCTTCCTACCCCAGATCCGCCAATTACTGGGGGATAATCGTCGGGGCCTGGGACACCCGACAGATGTTTTTC.